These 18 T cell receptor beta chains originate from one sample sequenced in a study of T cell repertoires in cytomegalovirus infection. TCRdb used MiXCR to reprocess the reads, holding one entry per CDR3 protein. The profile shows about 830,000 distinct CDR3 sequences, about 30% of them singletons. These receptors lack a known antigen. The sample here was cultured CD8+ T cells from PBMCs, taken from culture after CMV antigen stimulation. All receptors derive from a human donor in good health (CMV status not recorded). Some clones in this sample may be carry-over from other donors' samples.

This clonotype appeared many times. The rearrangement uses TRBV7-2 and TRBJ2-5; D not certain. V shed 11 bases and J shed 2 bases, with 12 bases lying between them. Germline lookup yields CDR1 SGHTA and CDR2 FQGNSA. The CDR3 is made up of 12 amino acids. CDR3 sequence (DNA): TGTGCCCTGGAGTCCCAACAAGAGACCCAGTACTTC. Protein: CALESQQETQYF.

CDR3 nucleotides: TGTGCCAGCAGTCTTACAGGGGTCACCCTTCTCGGCTACACCTTC. It codes for CASSLTGVTLLGYTF. The J gene is TRBJ1-2, the V gene TRBV12-3 or TRBV12-4; the match to TRBD1 covers 7 bases. This CDR3 region has 15 residues. The V and J ends lost 5 bases and 8 bases, in that order; junction bases with no gene match: 14.

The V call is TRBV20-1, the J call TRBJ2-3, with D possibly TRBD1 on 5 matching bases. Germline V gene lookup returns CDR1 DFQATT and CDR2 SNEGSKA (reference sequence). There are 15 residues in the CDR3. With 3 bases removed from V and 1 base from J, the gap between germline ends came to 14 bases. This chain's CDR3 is CSARTAASRTDTQYF. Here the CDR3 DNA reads TGCAGTGCTAGGACAGCCGCAAGTCGCACAGATACGCAGTATTTT.

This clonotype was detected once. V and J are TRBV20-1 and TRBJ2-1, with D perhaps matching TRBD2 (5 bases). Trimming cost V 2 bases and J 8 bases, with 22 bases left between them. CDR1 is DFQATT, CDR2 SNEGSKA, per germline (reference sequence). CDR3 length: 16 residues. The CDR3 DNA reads TGCAGTGCTAGACACCTCACCTCTAGGAGCGGTGATGAGCAGTTCTTC. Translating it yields CSARHLTSRSGDEQFF.

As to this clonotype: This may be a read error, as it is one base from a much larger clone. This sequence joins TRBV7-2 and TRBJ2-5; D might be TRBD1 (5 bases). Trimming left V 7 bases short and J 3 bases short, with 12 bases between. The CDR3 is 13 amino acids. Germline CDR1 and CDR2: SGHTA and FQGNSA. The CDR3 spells CASILVGEETQYF. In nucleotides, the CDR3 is TGTGCCAGCATCCTCGTAGGGGAAGAGACCCAGTACTTC. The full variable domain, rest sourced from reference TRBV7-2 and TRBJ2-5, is GAGVSQSPSNKVTEKGKDVELRCDPISGHTALYWYRQSLGQGLEFLIYFQGNSAPDKSGLPSDRFSAERTGGSVSTLTIQRTQQEDSAVYLCASILVGEETQYFGPGTRLLVL.

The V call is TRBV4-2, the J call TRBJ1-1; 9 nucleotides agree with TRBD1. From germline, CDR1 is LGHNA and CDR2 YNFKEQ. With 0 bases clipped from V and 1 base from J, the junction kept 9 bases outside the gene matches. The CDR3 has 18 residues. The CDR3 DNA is TGTGCCAGCAGCCAAGATGGGGGACAGGGTCGGGAGAACACTGAAGCTTTCTTT. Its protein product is CASSQDGGQGRENTEAFF.

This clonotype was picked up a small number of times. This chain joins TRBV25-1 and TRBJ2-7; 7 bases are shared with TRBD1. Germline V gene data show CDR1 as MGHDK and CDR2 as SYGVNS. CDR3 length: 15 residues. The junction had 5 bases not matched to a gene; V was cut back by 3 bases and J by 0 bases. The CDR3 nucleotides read TGTGCCAGCAGTGACCTCCGGGACAGCTCCTACGAGCAGTACTTC. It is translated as CASSDLRDSSYEQYF.

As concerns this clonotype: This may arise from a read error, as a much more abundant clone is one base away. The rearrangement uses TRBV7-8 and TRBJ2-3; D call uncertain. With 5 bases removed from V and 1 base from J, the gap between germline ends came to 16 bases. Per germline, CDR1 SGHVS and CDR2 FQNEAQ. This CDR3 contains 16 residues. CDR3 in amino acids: CASSVRSGLCTDTQYF. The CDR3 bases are TGTGCCAGCAGCGTACGGTCTGGCCTTTGCACAGATACGCAGTATTTT.

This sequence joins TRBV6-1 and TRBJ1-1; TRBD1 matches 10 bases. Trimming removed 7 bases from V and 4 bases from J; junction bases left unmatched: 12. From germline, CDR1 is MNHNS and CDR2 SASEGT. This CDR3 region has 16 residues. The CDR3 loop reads CASTKTLTGGITEAFF. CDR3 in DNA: TGTGCCAGCACCAAAACTTTGACAGGGGGCATCACTGAAGCTTTCTTT.

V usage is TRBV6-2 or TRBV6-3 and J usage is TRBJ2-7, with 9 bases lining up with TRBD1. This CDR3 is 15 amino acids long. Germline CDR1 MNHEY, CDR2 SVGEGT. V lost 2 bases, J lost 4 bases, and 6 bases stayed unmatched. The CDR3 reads CASSYGQGIEYEQYV. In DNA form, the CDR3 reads TGTGCCAGCAGTTACGGACAGGGGATAGAGTACGAGCAGTACGTC.

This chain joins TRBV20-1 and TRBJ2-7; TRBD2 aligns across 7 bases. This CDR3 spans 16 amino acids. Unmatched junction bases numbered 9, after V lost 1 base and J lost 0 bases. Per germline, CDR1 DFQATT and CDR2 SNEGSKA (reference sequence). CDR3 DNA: TGCAGTGCTAGAGGGCTAGCGGCCCTGAGCTCCTACGAGCAGTACGTC. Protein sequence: CSARGLAALSSYEQYV.

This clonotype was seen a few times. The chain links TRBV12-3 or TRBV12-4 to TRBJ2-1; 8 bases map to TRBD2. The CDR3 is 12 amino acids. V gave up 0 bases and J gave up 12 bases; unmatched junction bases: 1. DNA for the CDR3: TGTGCCAGCAGTTTAGCGGCGGGGGGGCAGTTCTTC. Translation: CASSLAAGGQFF.

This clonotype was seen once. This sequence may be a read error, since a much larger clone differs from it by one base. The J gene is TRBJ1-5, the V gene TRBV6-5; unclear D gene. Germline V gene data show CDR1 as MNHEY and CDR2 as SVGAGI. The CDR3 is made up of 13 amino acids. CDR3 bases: TGTGTCAGCAGTTACTCGATGGGTCAGCCCCAGCATTTT. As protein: CVSSYSMGQPQHF.

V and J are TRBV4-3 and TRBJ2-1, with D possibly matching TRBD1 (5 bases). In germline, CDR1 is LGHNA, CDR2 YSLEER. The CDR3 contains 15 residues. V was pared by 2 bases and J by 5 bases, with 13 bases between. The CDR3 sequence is CASSQHPATDNEQFF. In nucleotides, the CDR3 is TGCGCCAGCAGCCAACATCCCGCGACAGACAATGAGCAGTTCTTC.

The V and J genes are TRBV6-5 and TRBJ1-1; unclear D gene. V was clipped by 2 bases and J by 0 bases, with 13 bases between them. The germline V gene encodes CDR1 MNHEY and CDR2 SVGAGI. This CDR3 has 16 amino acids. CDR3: CASSYTDGDMNTEAFF. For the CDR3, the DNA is TGTGCCAGCAGTTACACAGATGGGGATATGAACACTGAAGCTTTCTTT.

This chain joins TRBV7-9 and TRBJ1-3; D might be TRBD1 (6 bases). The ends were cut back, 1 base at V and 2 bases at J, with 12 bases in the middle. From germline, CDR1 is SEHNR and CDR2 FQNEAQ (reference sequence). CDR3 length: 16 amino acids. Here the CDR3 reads CASSLEGGPTGNTIYF. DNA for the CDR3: TGTGCCAGCAGCTTAGAGGGGGGGCCCACTGGAAACACCATATATTTT.

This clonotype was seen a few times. CDR3 bases: TGTGCCAGCAGTTTGCAGACTAGCGGGACCGGGGAGCTGTTTTTT. Translation: CASSLQTSGTGELFF. J is TRBJ2-2 and V is TRBV12-3 or TRBV12-4, with TRBD2 matching 10 bases. CDR3 size: 15 residues. V was clipped by 3 bases and J by 5 bases; unmatched bases: 3.

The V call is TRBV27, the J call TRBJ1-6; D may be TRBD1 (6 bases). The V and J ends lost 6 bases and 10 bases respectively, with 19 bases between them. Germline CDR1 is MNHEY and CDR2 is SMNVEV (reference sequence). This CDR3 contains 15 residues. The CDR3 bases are TGTGCCAGCAGGGGATCCGACAGGTCGTACTCACCCCTCCACTTT. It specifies CASRGSDRSYSPLHF.